One and the same sample provided the 16 T cell receptor beta chains below, sequenced in a study of cytomegalovirus exposure and HLA in healthy donors. The PCR had 60 Vbeta and 13 Jbeta primers. TCRdb's table, derived via immunoSEQ multiplex PCR, lists solely in-frame clones and lacks some. The sample has roughly 150,000 clones; around 80% are singletons. Input material: PBMCs. These receptors were obtained from a woman in her thirties or forties in good health and CMV-seronegative.

This clone showed up just once. The J gene is TRBJ2-5, the V gene TRBV2; tentative D call: TRBD1 (6 bases). The end of the DNA aligns better with TRBJ2-7, so the J call may be wrong. Germline CDR1 SNHLY, CDR2 FYNNEI. The CDR3 has 14 residues. The CDR3 DNA sequence: TGTGCCAGCAGTGAGAACAGGGTTGGGTACGAGCAGTACTTC. This gives the protein CASSENRVGYEQYF.

The V call is TRBV7-2, the J call TRBJ2-6; perhaps TRBD1 as D (5 bases). Germline values: CDR1 SGHTA, CDR2 FQGNSA. The germline V and J ends were trimmed by 3 bases and 7 bases, with 7 bases remaining between them. The CDR3 totals 13 residues. The DNA of the CDR3 is TGTGCCAGCAGCTTTCAGGGTGCCAACGTCCTGACTTTC. As protein: CASSFQGANVLTF. Complete variable domain (other parts from reference TRBV7-2 and TRBJ2-6): GAGVSQSPSNKVTEKGKDVELRCDPISGHTALYWYRQSLGQGLEFLIYFQGNSAPDKSGLPSDRFSAERTGGSVSTLTIQRTQQEDSAVYLCASSFQGANVLTFGAGSRLTVL.

The chain is built from TRBV7-2 and TRBJ2-7; TRBD1 aligns across 7 bases. CDR1 and CDR2 (germline): SGHTA, FQGNSA. J lost 2 bases, V lost 5 bases, and 6 bases had no gene match. The CDR3 length is 14 residues. The CDR3 here is CASSPGTETYEQYF. The CDR3 DNA reads as TGTGCCAGCAGCCCGGGGACAGAAACCTACGAGCAGTACTTC.

Only one count was recorded for this clone. V is TRBV10-1 and J is TRBJ1-2; 7 bases are a match to TRBD1. After removal of 2 bases from V and 8 bases from J, the junction contained 5 bases not matched to a gene. The germline V gene has CDR1 WNHNN and CDR2 SYGVQD (reference sequence). This CDR3 has 13 residues. The CDR3 here is CASSEDRVYGYTF. CDR3 nucleotide sequence: TGCGCCAGCAGTGAGGACAGGGTTTACGGCTACACCTTC.

The rearrangement uses TRBV14 and TRBJ1-1, with a weak D call TRBD1 (6 bases). V dropped 1 base and J dropped 6 bases, with 9 bases sitting between them. There are 13 residues in the CDR3. Germline V gene lookup returns CDR1 SGHDN and CDR2 FVKESK. The chain's CDR3 is CASSQGGGPEAFF. The CDR3, as DNA: TGTGCCAGCAGCCAAGGAGGGGGACCTGAAGCTTTCTTT.

The chain carries TRBV6-5 and TRBJ2-1, with D maybe TRBD2 (6 bases). Per the germline V gene, CDR1 is MNHEY and CDR2 is SVGAGI. V lost 0 bases, J lost 4 bases, and 13 bases lay in between. The CDR3 length is 16 residues. The CDR3 DNA is TGTGCCAGCAGTTACTCGATACTAGCAGATTACAATGAGCAGTTCTTC. This translates into CASSYSILADYNEQFF.

The chain employs TRBV5-6 and TRBJ2-4; D gene unclear. The CDR3 length is 13 residues. The germline V gene encodes CDR1 SGHDT and CDR2 YYEEEE. V dropped 5 bases and J dropped 7 bases, with 13 bases sitting between them. The CDR3 loop is CASSSVQWNIQYF. In DNA form, the CDR3 reads TGTGCCAGCAGTTCGGTACAGTGGAACATTCAGTACTTC.

The chain recombines TRBV6-6 with TRBJ2-7; TRBD1 aligns across 9 bases. In germline, CDR1 is MNHNY, CDR2 SVGAGI (reference sequence). The CDR3 is 15 amino acids. J gave up 0 bases and V 6 bases, and 6 bases lay outside the gene matches. The CDR3 region has the DNA TGTGCCAGCAGGTCCCGGGACAGGGACTCCTACGAGCAGTACTTC. Amino acid sequence: CASRSRDRDSYEQYF.

This clone was detected only once. The rearrangement links TRBV6-1 to TRBJ2-7, with D maybe TRBD1 (5 bases). Germline V gene lookup returns CDR1 MNHNS and CDR2 SASEGT. The CDR3 covers 14 residues. Trimming left V 3 bases short and J 6 bases short, with 15 bases between. The CDR3 spells CASSDLYPGFEQYF. Here the CDR3 DNA reads TGTGCCAGCAGTGACCTCTACCCAGGGTTCGAGCAGTACTTC.

The chain uses TRBV20-1 and TRBJ1-1; 11 nucleotides agree with TRBD1. Germline CDR1 reads DFQATT; CDR2 reads SNEGSKA (reference sequence). The CDR3 runs 11 residues. The chain's CDR3 is CTGQGATEAFF. As DNA, the CDR3 is TGCACAGGACAGGGGGCCACTGAAGCTTTCTTT.

This chain uses TRBV2 with TRBJ2-3, with D perhaps matching TRBD1 (5 bases). The CDR3 loop spans 14 amino acids. From germline, CDR1 is SNHLY and CDR2 FYNNEI. Trimming cost V 2 bases and J 5 bases, with 11 bases left between them. The CDR3 DNA follows: TGTGCCAGCAGTGAAAACAGGTTGGAAGATACGCAGTATTTT. Amino acid sequence: CASSENRLEDTQYF.

The table lists this clone with a few counts. The chain is built from TRBV19 and TRBJ1-5; 7 bases align to TRBD1. Looked up from germline, CDR1 is LNHDA and CDR2 is SQIVND (reference sequence). Trimming cost V 5 bases and J 0 bases; bases outside gene matches: 7. The CDR3 runs 16 residues. CDR3 region: CASSGAGGISNQPQHF. CDR3 DNA: TGTGCCAGTAGTGGGGCAGGGGGGATTAGCAATCAGCCCCAGCATTTT. Full variable domain (missing parts from reference TRBV19 and TRBJ1-5): DGGITQSPKYLFRKEGQNVTLSCEQNLNHDAMYWYRQDPGQGLRLIYYSQIVNDFQKGDIAEGYSVSREKKESFPLTVTSAQKNPTAFYLCASSGAGGISNQPQHFGDGTRLSIL.

CDR3 DNA: TGTGCCAGCAGCCAAGAAACTAACCCGAACACCGGGGAGCTGTTTTTT. Residues: CASSQETNPNTGELFF. The chain is built from TRBV4-2 and TRBJ2-2, with unresolved D. From germline, CDR1 is LGHNA and CDR2 YNFKEQ. Trimming cost V 0 bases and J 0 bases, with 8 bases left between them. This CDR3 is built from 16 residues.

The chain carries TRBV5-5 and TRBJ2-3; 9 bases line up with TRBD2. Germline CDR1 reads SGHKS; CDR2 reads YYEKEE (reference sequence). This CDR3 has 16 amino acids. Trimming removed 1 base from V and 1 base from J; junction bases left unmatched: 4. The CDR3 nucleotides read TGTGCCAGCAGCTTGAAGAGGACTAGCGGCACAGATACGCAGTATTTT. It translates to CASSLKRTSGTDTQYF.

The genes are TRBV7-3 and TRBJ1-1; D unclear. Per germline, CDR1 SGHTA and CDR2 FQGTGA. V was cut by 5 bases and J by 0 bases, with 7 bases left in between. The CDR3 covers 13 residues. Written as DNA, the CDR3 is TGTGCCAGCAGCCTCCACATGAACACTGAAGCTTTCTTT. Encoded protein: CASSLHMNTEAFF.

V gene TRBV5-1 combines with J gene TRBJ2-3; D possibly corresponds to TRBD1 (5 bases). V was trimmed by 0 bases and J by 1 base, leaving 12 bases between them. The CDR3 is 16 amino acids. In germline, CDR1 is SGHRS, CDR2 YFSETQ. The CDR3 protein is CASSLGLGVGTDTQYF. In nucleotides, the CDR3 is TGCGCCAGCAGCTTGGGGTTAGGGGTGGGCACAGATACGCAGTATTTT.